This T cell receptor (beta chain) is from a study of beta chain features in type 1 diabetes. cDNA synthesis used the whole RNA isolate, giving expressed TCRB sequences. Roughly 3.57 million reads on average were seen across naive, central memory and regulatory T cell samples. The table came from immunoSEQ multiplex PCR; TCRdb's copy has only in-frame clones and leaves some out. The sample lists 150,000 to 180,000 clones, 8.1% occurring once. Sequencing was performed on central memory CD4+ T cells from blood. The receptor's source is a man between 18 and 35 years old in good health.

Written as DNA, the CDR3 is TGTGCCAGCAGCTTAGGTCCGGACACAGCCTACGAGCAGTACTTC. Translation gives CASSLGPDTAYEQYF. V usage is TRBV7-2 and J usage is TRBJ2-7, with D maybe TRBD1 (5 bases). V lost 1 base, J lost 2 bases, and 12 bases lay in between. Germline lookup yields CDR1 SGHTA and CDR2 FQGNSA. The CDR3 has 15 residues.